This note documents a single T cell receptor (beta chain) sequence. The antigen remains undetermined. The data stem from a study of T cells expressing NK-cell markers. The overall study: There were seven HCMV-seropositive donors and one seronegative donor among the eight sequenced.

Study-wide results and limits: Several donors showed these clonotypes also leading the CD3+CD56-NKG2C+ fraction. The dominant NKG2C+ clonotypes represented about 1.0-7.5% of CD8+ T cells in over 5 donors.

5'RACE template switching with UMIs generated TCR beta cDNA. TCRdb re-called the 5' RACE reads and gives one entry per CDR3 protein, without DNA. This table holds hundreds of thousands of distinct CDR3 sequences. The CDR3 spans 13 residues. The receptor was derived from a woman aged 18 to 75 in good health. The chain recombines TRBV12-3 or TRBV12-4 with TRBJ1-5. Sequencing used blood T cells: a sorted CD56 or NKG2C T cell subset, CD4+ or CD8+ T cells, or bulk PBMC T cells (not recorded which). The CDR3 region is CASSFRLNQPQHF.